These 7 T cell receptor beta chains were all obtained from the same sample, sequenced in a study of radiotherapy plus CTLA-4 blockade in lung cancer. Produced via immunoSEQ multiplex PCR; TCRdb's table is partial and in-frame only. Among 50,000 to 65,000 clones listed, around 80% were seen once. The input for sequencing was peripheral blood, taken from a patient treated with radiotherapy plus ipilimumab. The origin of the receptors is a human donor with non-small cell lung cancer who had a partial response to radiotherapy plus ipilimumab.

This CDR3 reads CARRESGGNNSPLHF. In DNA, the CDR3 is TGTGCCAGGAGGGAGTCAGGAGGGAATAATTCACCCCTCCACTTT. The genes are TRBV2 and TRBJ1-6; D uncertain. The CDR3 runs to 15 residues. The V gene lost 9 bases and the J gene lost 5 bases, with 17 bases spanning the gap. Germline V gene sequence: CDR1 SNHLY, CDR2 FYNNEI.

The chain employs TRBV7-8 and TRBJ1-3, with D possibly TRBD1 on 5 matching bases. The CDR3 loop spans 15 amino acids. V shed 0 bases and J shed 4 bases, with 10 bases lying between them. The V gene's germline CDR1 is SGHVS and CDR2 FQNEAQ. The CDR3 coding sequence is TGTGCCAGCAGCTTAGCATCTGGGGGGGGAAACACCATATATTTT. Amino acids: CASSLASGGGNTIYF.

The CDR3 protein is CASSGGGTDTQYF. Here the CDR3 DNA reads TGCGCCAGCTCCGGGGGTGGCACAGATACGCAGTATTTT. V and J are TRBV5-1 and TRBJ2-3, with D maybe TRBD2 (6 bases). V gave up 7 bases and J gave up 1 base, with 10 bases separating them. The CDR3 loop spans 13 amino acids. Germline V gene lookup returns CDR1 SGHRS and CDR2 YFSETQ.

The rearrangement joins TRBV5-5 to TRBJ2-7; possibly TRBD2 for D (6 bases). This CDR3 contains 14 residues. Trimming left V 4 bases short and J 2 bases short, with 13 bases between. Per the germline V gene, CDR1 is SGHKS and CDR2 is YYEKEE (reference sequence). CDR3: CASSLKPGAYEQYF. The CDR3 coding sequence is TGTGCCAGCAGCCTCAAGCCGGGGGCCTACGAGCAGTACTTC.

The rearrangement uses TRBV19 and TRBJ2-6; D is undetermined. Germline CDR1 and CDR2: LNHDA and SQIVND (reference sequence). V was trimmed by 6 bases and J by 2 bases, leaving 11 bases between them. The CDR3 runs to 15 residues. The CDR3 nucleotides are TGTGCCAGTAGAATGGGCAGTCCTGGGGCCAACGTCCTGACTTTC. Translation: CASRMGSPGANVLTF.

The chain is built from TRBV10-2 and TRBJ1-5, with 8 bases fitting TRBD1. The germline CDR1 and CDR2 sequences are WSHSY and SAAADI. The J segment lost 7 bases and the V segment lost 9 bases, leaving 8 bases of the junction unmatched. The CDR3 extends over 13 amino acids. CDR3 nucleotide sequence: TGCGCCAGTGGACAGGGAACCAACCAGCCCCAGCATTTT. Amino acids: CASGQGTNQPQHF.

The chain recombines TRBV7-2 with TRBJ2-5; the match to TRBD2 covers 15 bases. The DNA end is a closer match to TRBJ2-7, so the J assignment may be wrong. This CDR3 has 16 residues. Looked up from germline, CDR1 is SGHTA and CDR2 is FQGNSA. Here the CDR3 DNA reads TGTGCCAGCAGCTCGGGACTAGCGGGGGGCATCTACGAGCAGTACTTC. Residues: CASSSGLAGGIYEQYF.